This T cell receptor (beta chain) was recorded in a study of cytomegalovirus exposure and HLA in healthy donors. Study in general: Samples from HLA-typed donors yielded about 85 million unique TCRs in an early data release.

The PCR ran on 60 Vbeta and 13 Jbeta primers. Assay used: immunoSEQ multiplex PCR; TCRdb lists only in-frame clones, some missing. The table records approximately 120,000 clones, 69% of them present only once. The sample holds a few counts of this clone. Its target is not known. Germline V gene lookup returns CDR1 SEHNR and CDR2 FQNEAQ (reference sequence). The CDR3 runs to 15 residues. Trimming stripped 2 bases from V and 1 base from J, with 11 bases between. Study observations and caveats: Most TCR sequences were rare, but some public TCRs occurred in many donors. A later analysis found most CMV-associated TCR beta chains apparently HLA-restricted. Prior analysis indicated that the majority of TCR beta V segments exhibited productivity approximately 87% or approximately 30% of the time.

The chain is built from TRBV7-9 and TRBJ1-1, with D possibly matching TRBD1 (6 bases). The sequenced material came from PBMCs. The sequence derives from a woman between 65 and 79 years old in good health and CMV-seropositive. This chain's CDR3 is CASSLSIQGNTEAFF. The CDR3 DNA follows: TGTGCCAGCAGCTTAAGTATACAGGGGAACACTGAAGCTTTCTTT.